This TCR beta chain was sequenced for a study of post-analysis software for immune sequencing data. Study information: The disease courses covered relapsing-remitting, secondary progressive and progressive-relapsing multiple sclerosis.

For this clonotype: As yet, its antigen is unknown.

Unique molecular identifiers featured in each of the TCR beta cDNA libraries. T cells numbering roughly 0.9 to 11 million gave rise to a few hundred thousand cDNA molecules. Via MiXCR, TCRdb re-called the PCR reads, giving one row per CDR3 protein. This table holds about 770,000 distinct CDR3 sequences, 40% to 55% found once. Germline V CDR1 and CDR2: LGHNA, YNFKEQ. V lost 0 bases and J 4 bases, leaving 7 bases between the germline ends. The CDR3 is made up of 13 amino acids. Whole-study results and caveats: Four to six TRBV segments were more frequent in patients than controls; TRBV5-6, TRBV5-1 and TRBV20-1 belonged to this group.

Sequenced sample: blood. This receptor was identified in a girl between 5 and 17 years old with multiple sclerosis. The chain joins TRBV4-2 to TRBJ2-7, with D hard to call. The CDR3 reads CASSQDSDYEQYF. CDR3 coding DNA: TGTGCCAGCAGCCAAGATTCCGATTACGAGCAGTACTTC.